A single sample is the source of the 20 T cell receptor beta chains below, sequenced in a study of cytomegalovirus exposure and HLA in healthy donors. Primers: 60 Vbeta forward and 13 Jbeta reverse. Data came from immunoSEQ multiplex PCR; TCRdb stores just in-frame clones and leaves some out. The repertoire holds some 140,000 clones, with around 77% as singletons. The sequenced material came from PBMCs. These receptors were obtained from a man between 18 and 35 years old in good health and CMV-seronegative.

This chain connects TRBV7-2 to TRBJ1-5; D ambiguous. The CDR3 has 13 amino acids. Per the germline V gene, CDR1 is SGHTA and CDR2 is FQGNSA. Trimming shortened V by 5 bases and J by 3 bases, and 8 bases separated the two germline ends. The CDR3 DNA sequence: TGTGCCAGCAGCCTACTCGTCAATCAGCCCCAGCATTTT. Translating gives CASSLLVNQPQHF.

This chain joins TRBV9 and TRBJ1-1, with D perhaps matching TRBD1 (5 bases). Deletions cut 4 bases from V and 1 base from J, with 11 bases between. CDR3 length: 14 residues. CDR1 SGDLS and CDR2 YYNGEE come from the germline V gene. CDR3 DNA sequence: TGTGCCAGCAGCCTCTCACAGGCGAACACTGAAGCTTTCTTT. It specifies CASSLSQANTEAFF.

The chain has TRBV7-8 and TRBJ1-2; no clear D gene. This CDR3 has 12 amino acids. V was shortened by 4 bases and J by 11 bases, with 14 bases between the two germline ends. Germline V lookup: CDR1 SGHVS, CDR2 FQNEAQ. CDR3 DNA sequence: TGTGCCAGCAGCTCGCCGTCCCGGGAGTACACCTTC. Residues: CASSSPSREYTF. The variable domain in full, completed from reference TRBV7-8 and TRBJ1-2, reads GAGVSQSPRYKVAKRGQDVALRCDPISGHVSLFWYQQALGQGPEFLTYFQNEAQLDKSGLPSDRFFAERPEGSVSTLKIQRTQQEDSAVYLCASSSPSREYTFGSGTRLTVV.

J is TRBJ2-3 and V is TRBV6-6; D is undetermined. The CDR3 spans 12 residues. V was shortened by 5 bases and J by 14 bases, with 17 bases between the two germline ends. Germline V gives CDR1 MNHNY, CDR2 SVGAGI (reference sequence). The CDR3 sequence is CASSQEPGGVYF. The CDR3, as DNA: TGTGCCAGCAGTCAAGAGCCTGGCGGAGTGTATTTT.

This clone was seen more than once but under ten times. The gene calls are TRBV2 and TRBJ2-7; 10 bases fit TRBD1. Germline CDR1 and CDR2: SNHLY and FYNNEI. The ends lost 4 bases at V and 2 bases at J; junction bases unmatched: 2. The CDR3 spans 14 residues. The CDR3 nucleotides are TGTGCCAGCAGTGTGGGACAGGGGACCTACGAGCAGTACTTC. It is translated as CASSVGQGTYEQYF.

The genes are TRBV7-9 and TRBJ1-1; D not certain. Deletions cut 5 bases from V and 1 base from J, with 14 bases between. Germline V gene lookup returns CDR1 SEHNR and CDR2 FQNEAQ (reference sequence). CDR3 length: 15 residues. The DNA for the CDR3 is TGTGCCAGCAGCCCCGGAGGGCCAGGGAACACTGAAGCTTTCTTT. Translating gives CASSPGGPGNTEAFF.

CDR3 in DNA: TGTGCCAGCAGCCCAGGGGACAGGGGCGTCAGTTTTGGCTACACCTTC. Translated: CASSPGDRGVSFGYTF. The V gene is TRBV5-4, the J gene TRBJ1-2; 10 nucleotides align to TRBD1. There are 16 residues in the CDR3. Germline V gene sequence: CDR1 SGHNT, CDR2 YYREEE (reference sequence). Losses at the gene ends were 4 bases for V and 7 bases for J; bases not matched to a gene: 13.

The J gene is TRBJ1-1, the V gene TRBV11-2; no reliable D call. The CDR3 covers 13 residues. Germline-derived CDR1 and CDR2 are SGHAT and FQNNGV. Deletions cut 3 bases from V and 5 bases from J, with 10 bases between. The CDR3 spells CASSLAGWTEAFF. The CDR3, as DNA: TGTGCCAGCAGCTTGGCGGGCTGGACTGAAGCTTTCTTT.

The chain joins TRBV15 to TRBJ1-1; tentative D call: TRBD1 (6 bases). The V end lost 0 bases, the J end lost 8 bases, and 16 bases lay between the germline ends. Germline V gives CDR1 LNHNV, CDR2 YYDKDF (reference sequence). The CDR3 sequence is 15 residues long. CDR3 amino acids: CATSRDAGRGLEAFF. The CDR3, as DNA: TGTGCCACCAGCAGAGATGCGGGCAGGGGCCTAGAAGCTTTCTTT.

The CDR3 coding sequence is TGTGCCAGCAGCGTAGACGACAGGGACTATGGCTACACCTTC. Residues: CASSVDDRDYGYTF. This chain uses TRBV9 with TRBJ1-2, with 7 positions matching TRBD1. The length of the CDR3 is 14 residues. Germline CDR1 reads SGDLS; CDR2 reads YYNGEE. With V trimmed by 0 bases and J by 3 bases, 2 bases remained unmatched.

This clone came up a few times. The chain uses TRBV5-8 and TRBJ1-1, with D perhaps TRBD1 (5 bases). This CDR3 region has 14 residues. Germline V gives CDR1 SGHTS, CDR2 YDEGEE. V lost 3 bases, J lost 5 bases, and 14 bases lay in between. The CDR3 loop reads CASSSLGRVTEAFF. The CDR3 DNA sequence: TGTGCCAGCAGCTCACTGGGGCGCGTAACTGAAGCTTTCTTT.

The chain recombines TRBV9 with TRBJ1-1; 7 bases match TRBD1. Germline CDR1 is SGDLS and CDR2 is YYNGEE. This CDR3 region has 15 residues. The ends lost 0 bases at V and 9 bases at J; junction bases unmatched: 11. CDR3 region: CASSVGDRVPVKAFF. The DNA of the CDR3 is TGTGCCAGCAGCGTAGGAGACAGGGTACCCGTGAAAGCTTTCTTT.

This clone was found a few times. The CDR3 loop is CAISGDRGQGGYTF. In nucleotides, the CDR3 is TGTGCCATCAGTGGCGACAGGGGGCAAGGAGGCTACACCTTC. This chain uses TRBV10-3 with TRBJ1-2; 10 bases are shared with TRBD1. The germline V gene has CDR1 ENHRY and CDR2 SYGVKD. After removal of 4 bases from V and 8 bases from J, the junction contained 7 bases not matched to a gene. This CDR3 spans 14 amino acids.

The chain employs TRBV12-5 and TRBJ1-5; perhaps TRBD1 as D (5 bases). The V and J ends lost 5 bases and 5 bases respectively, with 10 bases between them. CDR3 length: 13 amino acids. Germline CDR1 and CDR2: LGHNT and FRNRAP. The DNA of the CDR3 is TGTGCTAGTGGTACCCAGGGTTATCAGCCCCAGCATTTT. Its protein product is CASGTQGYQPQHF.

In its sample, this clone was seen a few times. V and J are TRBV4-3 and TRBJ1-2; TRBD1 aligns across 10 bases. CDR1 and CDR2 (germline): LGHNA, YSLEER. V lost 4 bases to trimming and J lost 4 bases; unmatched junction nucleotides: 6. The CDR3 consists of 15 residues. The DNA of the CDR3 is TGCGCCAGCAGCCCAGGGACAGGGGCCTCCTATGGCTACACCTTC. Protein sequence: CASSPGTGASYGYTF.

This clone was observed a single time. This chain links TRBV4-3 with TRBJ1-6; TRBD1 aligns across 8 bases. Germline loops: CDR1 LGHNA, CDR2 YSLEER. J was trimmed by 6 bases and V by 1 base; bases with no gene match: 8. This CDR3 spans 17 amino acids. The DNA of the CDR3 is TGCGCCAGCAGCCAAGCTTTCGGGGACAGGATTAATTCACCCCTCCACTTT. Protein: CASSQAFGDRINSPLHF.

This chain uses TRBV29-1 with TRBJ2-7; 9 bases agree with TRBD2. Germline assignment: CDR1 SQVTM and CDR2 ANQGSEA. With V trimmed by 4 bases and J by 7 bases, 20 bases remained unmatched. The CDR3 extends over 17 amino acids. CDR3 protein: CSVGGPSSGAPVSEQYF. In DNA, the CDR3 is TGCAGCGTTGGGGGTCCGTCTAGCGGGGCGCCGGTGAGTGAGCAGTACTTC.

V gene TRBV5-1 combines with J gene TRBJ1-6; possible D gene TRBD1, 6 bases. Germline V gene lookup returns CDR1 SGHRS and CDR2 YFSETQ. CDR3 length: 14 residues. V was pared by 3 bases and J by 7 bases, with 11 bases between. CDR3 nucleotides: TGCGCCAGCAGCTCTTCGACAGGCAATTCACCCCTCCACTTT. Protein: CASSSSTGNSPLHF.

This rearrangement joins TRBV4-3 to TRBJ2-7; 8 bases map to TRBD2. Trimming took 0 bases from V and 4 from J; bases not matched to a gene: 5. Germline-derived CDR1 and CDR2 are LGHNA and YSLEER. The CDR3 sequence is 15 residues long. CDR3 in DNA: TGCGCCAGCAGCCAAGATCCCGGGGGGGGATACGAGCAGTACTTC. Its translation is CASSQDPGGGYEQYF.

This clone has a single count. The V call is TRBV18, the J call TRBJ2-2, with 9 bases that match TRBD1. This CDR3 spans 19 amino acids. Trimming at V came to 2 bases and at J to 1 base, leaving 11 bases not matched to a gene. Germline V gene sequence: CDR1 KGHSH, CDR2 LQKENI. The CDR3 coding sequence is TGTGCCAGCTCACCAGGCCCAGGACAGGGGTCGGGGAACACCGGGGAGCTGTTTTTT. Its protein is CASSPGPGQGSGNTGELFF.